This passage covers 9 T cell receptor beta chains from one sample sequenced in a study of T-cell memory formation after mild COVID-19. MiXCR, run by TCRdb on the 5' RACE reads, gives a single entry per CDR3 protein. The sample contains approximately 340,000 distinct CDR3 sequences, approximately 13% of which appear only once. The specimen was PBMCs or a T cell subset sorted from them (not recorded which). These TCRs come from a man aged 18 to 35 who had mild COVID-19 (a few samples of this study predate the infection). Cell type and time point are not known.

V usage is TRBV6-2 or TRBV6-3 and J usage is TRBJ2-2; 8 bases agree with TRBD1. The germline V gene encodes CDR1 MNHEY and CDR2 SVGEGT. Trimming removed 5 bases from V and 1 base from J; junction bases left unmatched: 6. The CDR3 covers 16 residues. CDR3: CASSIGQGRNTGELFF. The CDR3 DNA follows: TGTGCCAGCAGTATAGGACAGGGCCGGAACACCGGGGAGCTGTTTTTT.

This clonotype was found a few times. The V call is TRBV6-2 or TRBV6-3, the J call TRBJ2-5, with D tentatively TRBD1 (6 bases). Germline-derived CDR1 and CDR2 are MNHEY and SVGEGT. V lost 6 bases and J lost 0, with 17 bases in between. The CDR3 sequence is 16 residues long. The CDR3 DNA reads TGTGCCAGCAGCCCAACGTGGGACACCAACCAAGAGACCCAGTACTTC. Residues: CASSPTWDTNQETQYF.

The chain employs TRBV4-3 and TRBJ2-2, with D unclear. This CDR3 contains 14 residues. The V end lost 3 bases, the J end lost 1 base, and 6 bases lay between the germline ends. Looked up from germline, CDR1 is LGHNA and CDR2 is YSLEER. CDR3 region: CASSHARNTGELFF. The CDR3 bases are TGCGCCAGCAGCCACGCCAGGAACACCGGGGAGCTGTTTTTT.

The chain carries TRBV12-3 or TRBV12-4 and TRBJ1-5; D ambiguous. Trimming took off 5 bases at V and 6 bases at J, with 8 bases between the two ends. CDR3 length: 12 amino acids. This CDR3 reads CASSTGSQPQHF. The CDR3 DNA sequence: TGTGCCAGCAGTACGGGGAGTCAGCCCCAGCATTTT.

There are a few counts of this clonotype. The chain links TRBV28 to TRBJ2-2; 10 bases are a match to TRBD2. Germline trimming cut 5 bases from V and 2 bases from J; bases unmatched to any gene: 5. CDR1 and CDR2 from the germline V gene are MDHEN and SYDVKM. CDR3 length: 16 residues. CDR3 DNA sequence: TGTGCCAGCAGTCTAGCGGGGGCAACTAACACCGGGGAGCTGTTTTTT. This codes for CASSLAGATNTGELFF. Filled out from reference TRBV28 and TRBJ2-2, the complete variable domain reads DVKVTQSSRYLVKRTGEKVFLECVQDMDHENMFWYRQDPGLGLRLIYFSYDVKMKEKGDIPEGYSVSREKKERFSLILESASTNQTSMYLCASSLAGATNTGELFFGEGSRLTVL.

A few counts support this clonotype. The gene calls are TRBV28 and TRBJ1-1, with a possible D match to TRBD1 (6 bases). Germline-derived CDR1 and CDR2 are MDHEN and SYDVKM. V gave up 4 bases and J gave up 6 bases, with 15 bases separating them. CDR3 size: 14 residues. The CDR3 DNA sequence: TGTGCCAGCAGTTATGGGGGGCAGTTTTCTGAAGCTTTCTTT. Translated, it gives CASSYGGQFSEAFF. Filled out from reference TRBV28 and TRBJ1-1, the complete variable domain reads DVKVTQSSRYLVKRTGEKVFLECVQDMDHENMFWYRQDPGLGLRLIYFSYDVKMKEKGDIPEGYSVSREKKERFSLILESASTNQTSMYLCASSYGGQFSEAFFGQGTRLTVV.

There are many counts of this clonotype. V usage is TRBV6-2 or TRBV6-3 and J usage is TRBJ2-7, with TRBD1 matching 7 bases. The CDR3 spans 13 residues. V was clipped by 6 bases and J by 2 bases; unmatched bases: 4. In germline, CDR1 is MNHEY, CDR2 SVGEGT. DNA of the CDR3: TGTGCCAGCAGCCGCGGACAGGCCTACGAGCAGTACTTC. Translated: CASSRGQAYEQYF.

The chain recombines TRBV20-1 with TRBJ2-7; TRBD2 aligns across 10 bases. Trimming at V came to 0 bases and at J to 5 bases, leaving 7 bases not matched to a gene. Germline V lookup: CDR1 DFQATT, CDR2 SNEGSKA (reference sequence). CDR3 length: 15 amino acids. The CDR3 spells CSARDTGTSAHEQYF. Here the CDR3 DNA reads TGCAGTGCTAGAGATACCGGGACTAGCGCCCACGAGCAGTACTTC.

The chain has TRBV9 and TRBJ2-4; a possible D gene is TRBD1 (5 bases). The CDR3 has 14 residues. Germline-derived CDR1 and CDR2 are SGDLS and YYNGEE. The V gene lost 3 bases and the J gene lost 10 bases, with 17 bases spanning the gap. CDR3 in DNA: TGTGCCAGCAGCGAGGGGCTACAGATAGGGATTCAGTACTTC. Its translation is CASSEGLQIGIQYF.